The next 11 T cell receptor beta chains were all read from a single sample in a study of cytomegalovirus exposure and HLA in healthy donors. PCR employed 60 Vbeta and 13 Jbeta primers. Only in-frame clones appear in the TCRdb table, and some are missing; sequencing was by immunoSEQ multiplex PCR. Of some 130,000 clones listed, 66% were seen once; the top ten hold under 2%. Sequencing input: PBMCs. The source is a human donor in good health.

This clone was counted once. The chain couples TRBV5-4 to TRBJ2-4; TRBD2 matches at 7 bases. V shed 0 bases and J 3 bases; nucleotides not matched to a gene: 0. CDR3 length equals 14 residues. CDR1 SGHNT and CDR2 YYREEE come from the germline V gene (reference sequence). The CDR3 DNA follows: TGTGCCAGCAGCTTGGGCGGGGGCAAAAACATTCAGTACTTC. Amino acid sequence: CASSLGGGKNIQYF.

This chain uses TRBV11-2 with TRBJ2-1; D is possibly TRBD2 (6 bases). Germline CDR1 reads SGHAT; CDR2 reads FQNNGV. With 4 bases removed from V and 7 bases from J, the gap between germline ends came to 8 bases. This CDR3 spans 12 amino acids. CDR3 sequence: CASSSLANEQFF. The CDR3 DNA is TGTGCCAGCAGCTCGCTAGCGAATGAGCAGTTCTTC.

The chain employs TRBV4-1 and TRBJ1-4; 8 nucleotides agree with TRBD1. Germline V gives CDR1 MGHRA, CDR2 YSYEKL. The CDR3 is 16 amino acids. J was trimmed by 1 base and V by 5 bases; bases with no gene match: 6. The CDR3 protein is CASSNLGQGTNEKLFF. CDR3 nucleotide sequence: TGCGCCAGCAGCAACCTTGGACAGGGAACTAATGAAAAACTGTTTTTT.

The CDR3 spells CASKPGGNTGELFF. In DNA, the CDR3 is TGTGCCAGCAAGCCAGGGGGCAACACCGGGGAGCTGTTTTTT. V is TRBV27 and J is TRBJ2-2; TRBD1 agrees at 8 bases. After removal of 7 bases from V and 2 bases from J, the junction contained 3 bases not matched to a gene. Germline V gene lookup returns CDR1 MNHEY and CDR2 SMNVEV (reference sequence). The CDR3 length is 14 residues.

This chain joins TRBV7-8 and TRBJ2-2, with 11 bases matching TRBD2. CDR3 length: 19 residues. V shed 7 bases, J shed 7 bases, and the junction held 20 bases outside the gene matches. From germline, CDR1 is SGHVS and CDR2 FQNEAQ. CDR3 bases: TGTGCCAGCAACGCCTACTCTAGTTGGACTAGCGGGTCGGTCGGGGAGCTGTTTTTT. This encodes CASNAYSSWTSGSVGELFF.

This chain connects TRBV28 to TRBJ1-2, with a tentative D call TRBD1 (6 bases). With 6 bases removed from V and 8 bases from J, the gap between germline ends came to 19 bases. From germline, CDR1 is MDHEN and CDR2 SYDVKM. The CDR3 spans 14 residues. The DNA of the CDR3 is TGTGCCAGCAGCTCCTCCGGGGGGCGGAAGGGCTACACCTTC. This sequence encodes CASSSSGGRKGYTF.

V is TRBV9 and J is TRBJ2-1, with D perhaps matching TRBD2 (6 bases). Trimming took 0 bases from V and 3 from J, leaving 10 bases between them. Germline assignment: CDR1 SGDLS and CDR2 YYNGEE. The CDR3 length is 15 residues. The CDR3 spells CASSVGPGVYNEQFF. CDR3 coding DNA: TGTGCCAGCAGCGTAGGCCCGGGAGTCTACAATGAGCAGTTCTTC.

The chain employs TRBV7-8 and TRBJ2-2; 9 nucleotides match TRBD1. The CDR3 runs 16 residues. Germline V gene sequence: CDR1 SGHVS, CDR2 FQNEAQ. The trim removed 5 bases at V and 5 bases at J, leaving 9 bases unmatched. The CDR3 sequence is CASSQTGQGGTGELFF. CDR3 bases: TGTGCCAGCAGCCAGACGGGACAGGGTGGGACCGGGGAGCTGTTTTTT. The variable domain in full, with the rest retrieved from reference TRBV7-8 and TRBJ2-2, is GAGVSQSPRYKVAKRGQDVALRCDPISGHVSLFWYQQALGQGPEFLTYFQNEAQLDKSGLPSDRFFAERPEGSVSTLKIQRTQQEDSAVYLCASSQTGQGGTGELFFGEGSRLTVL.

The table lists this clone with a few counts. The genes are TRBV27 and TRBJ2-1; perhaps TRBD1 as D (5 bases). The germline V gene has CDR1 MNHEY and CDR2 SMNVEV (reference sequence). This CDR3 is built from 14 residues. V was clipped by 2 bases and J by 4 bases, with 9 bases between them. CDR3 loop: CASSLADMYNEQFF. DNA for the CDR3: TGTGCCAGCAGTTTAGCGGACATGTACAATGAGCAGTTCTTC.

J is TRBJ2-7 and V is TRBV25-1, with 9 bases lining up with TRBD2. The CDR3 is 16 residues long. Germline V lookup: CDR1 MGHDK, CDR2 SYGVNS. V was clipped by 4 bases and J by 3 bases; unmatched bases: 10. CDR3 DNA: TGTGCCAGCAGTGGAGGGGGTAGCGGGAGATTCTACGAGCAGTACTTC. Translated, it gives CASSGGGSGRFYEQYF.

The CDR3, as DNA: TGTGCCAGCTCACGAGAACGGGAGACCCAGTACTTC. Amino acids: CASSRERETQYF. The chain employs TRBV18 and TRBJ2-5; D not resolved. Germline CDR1 and CDR2: KGHSH and LQKENI. This CDR3 is 12 amino acids long. Trimming took 4 bases from V and 5 from J, leaving 8 bases between them.